This TCR beta chain was found in a study of T-cell memory formation after mild COVID-19. The V gene end was trimmed by 4 bases and the J gene end by 1 base; junction bases not matched to a gene: 5. CDR3 length: 15 residues. CDR1 and CDR2 from the germline V gene are MNHEY and SMNVEV (reference sequence). TCRdb recomputed calls from the 5' RACE reads with MiXCR, one row per CDR3 protein. The sample consists of about 90,000 distinct CDR3 sequences, approximately 13% of them appearing once. Sequences were obtained from PBMCs or a T cell subset sorted from them (not recorded which). The V call is TRBV27, the J call TRBJ2-3, with TRBD2 matching over 7 bases. The source is an adult woman who had mild COVID-19 (a few samples of this study predate the infection). Cell type and time point are not known. The CDR3 nucleotides are TGTGCCAGCAGTTGGGAGGGAGGGGGCACAGATACGCAGTATTTT. Its protein is CASSWEGGGTDTQYF.